This T cell receptor (beta chain) was recorded in a study of CD8+ T cells in alopecia areata. Whole-study results and caveats: It was lesional scalp, especially alopecia totalis/universalis, that showed higher clonality than normal scalp. TCRs were shared less clearly across patients than in mice, possibly for HLA-related reasons.

The authors extracted RNA and reverse transcribed it into cDNA as the sequencing template. Profiled with immunoSEQ multiplex PCR; TCRdb holds only in-frame clones, not every one. This sample has around 210,000 clones, with more than 55% found just once. The CDR3 loop spans 15 amino acids. The germline CDR1 and CDR2 sequences are WSHSY and SAAADI. Trimming removed 3 bases from V and 8 bases from J, with 14 bases in between. To note about this clone: Antigen unknown.

PBMC-derived CD4+ and CD8+ T cells were sorted. The source is a human donor in good health. The sequenced material came from CD8+ T cells sorted from blood. The V call is TRBV10-2, the J call TRBJ1-6; a weak D match, TRBD1 (5 bases). The CDR3: CASSDSRGLDSPLHF. In nucleotides, the CDR3 is TGCGCCAGCAGTGATTCGAGGGGCCTCGATTCACCCCTCCACTTT.